The 31 T cell receptor beta chains presented below share a single source sample, sequenced in a study of shared clonotypes between healthy human individuals. Naive CD8 cells lacked CD45RO and underwent positive selection for CCR7, leaving out terminally differentiated effector memory CD45RA+ cells. Using immunoSEQ multiplex PCR, the repertoire was profiled, and TCRdb retains in-frame clones only, with some absent. The sample has over 2 million clones, over 85% seen once. Material: naive CD8+ T cells sorted from blood. These receptors all stem from a man between 18 and 35 years old in good health.

The V call is TRBV6-5, the J call TRBJ2-5; TRBD1 might be the D (6 bases). Judging by the DNA end, TRBJ2-7 fits better; the J call may be wrong. Germline loops: CDR1 MNHEY, CDR2 SVGAGI. This CDR3 comprises 15 residues. The CDR3 region is CASSSHRGSAYEQYF. The CDR3 bases are TGTGCCAGCAGTTCTCATAGGGGGTCAGCCTACGAGCAGTACTTC.

J is TRBJ1-2 and V is TRBV7-9; TRBD1 matches at 7 bases. CDR3 length: 16 amino acids. J was trimmed by 4 bases and V by 1 base; bases with no gene match: 9. Germline CDR1 is SEHNR and CDR2 is FQNEAQ (reference sequence). For the CDR3, the DNA is TGTGCCAGCAGCTTAGTAGGAGGGGGCGCCCTCTATGGCTACACCTTC. Translation gives CASSLVGGGALYGYTF.

V is TRBV2 and J is TRBJ1-1, with D perhaps matching TRBD1 (6 bases). V was clipped by 1 base and J by 0 bases, with 9 bases between them. Per germline, CDR1 SNHLY and CDR2 FYNNEI. The CDR3 totals 15 residues. The CDR3 here is CASSEVQGMNTEAFF. For the CDR3, the DNA is TGTGCCAGCAGTGAAGTACAGGGAATGAACACTGAAGCTTTCTTT. The full variable domain, rest sourced from reference TRBV2 and TRBJ1-1, is EPEVTQTPSHQVTQMGQEVILRCVPISNHLYFYWYRQILGQKVEFLVSFYNNEISEKSEIFDDQFSVERPDGSNFTLKIRSTKLEDSAMYFCASSEVQGMNTEAFFGQGTRLTVV.

CDR3 DNA sequence: TGTGCCAGCAGCTTCGAAACCGGGACAGGGGTTTTCGGCAATCAGCCCCAGCATTTT. It yields the protein CASSFETGTGVFGNQPQHF. This chain links TRBV7-9 with TRBJ1-5; 10 bases line up with TRBD1. The CDR3 is made up of 19 amino acids. V lost 3 bases to trimming and J lost 2 bases; unmatched junction nucleotides: 13. The germline CDR1 and CDR2 sequences are SEHNR and FQNEAQ (reference sequence).

CDR3 in amino acids: CASSSLFYEQYF. DNA of the CDR3: TGTGCCAGCAGCTCTCTATTCTACGAGCAGTACTTC. The chain carries TRBV13 and TRBJ2-7; no reliable D call. Trimming took 4 bases from V and 3 from J, leaving 7 bases between them. The CDR3 consists of 12 residues. Germline loops: CDR1 PRHDT, CDR2 FYEKMQ (reference sequence).

The rearrangement links TRBV4-1 to TRBJ1-2; TRBD1 is a possible D gene (5 bases). Trimming pared 3 bases from V and 1 base from J, leaving 12 bases between. The CDR3 consists of 15 residues. Germline CDR1 is MGHRA and CDR2 is YSYEKL. The CDR3 sequence: CASSHGTDLNYGYTF. CDR3 DNA sequence: TGCGCCAGCAGCCATGGGACTGATCTTAACTATGGCTACACCTTC.

The chain uses TRBV30 and TRBJ2-7; D unclear. The CDR3 runs 11 residues. With 2 bases removed from V and 6 bases from J, the gap between germline ends came to 8 bases. Germline CDR1 and CDR2: GTSNPN and SVGIG (reference sequence). The CDR3 loop is CAWSSEFEQYF. In nucleotides, the CDR3 is TGTGCCTGGAGTTCAGAGTTCGAGCAGTACTTC.

Details on this clone: The sample has other DNA sequences that encode this CDR3 too. This sequence joins TRBV5-1 and TRBJ2-6, with TRBD1 as a possible D gene (5 bases). Germline V CDR1 and CDR2: SGHRS, YFSETQ. The CDR3 extends over 15 amino acids. V dropped 0 bases and J dropped 3 bases, with 7 bases sitting between them. CDR3 DNA: TGCGCCAGCAGCTTGGGTGACAGTGGGGCCAACGTCCTGACTTTC. Amino acid sequence: CASSLGDSGANVLTF.

The rearrangement uses TRBV28 and TRBJ2-5; D is possibly TRBD2 (5 bases). The DNA end favors TRBJ2-7, so the J call may be wrong. Germline V lookup: CDR1 MDHEN, CDR2 SYDVKM. The CDR3 is 16 residues long. The CDR3 loop reads CASSLRRAKSSYEQYF. In DNA form, the CDR3 reads TGTGCCAGCAGTTTAAGGCGGGCTAAAAGCTCCTACGAGCAGTACTTC.

The rearrangement uses TRBV13 and TRBJ2-7; 8 nucleotides match TRBD1. CDR1 PRHDT and CDR2 FYEKMQ come from the germline V gene (reference sequence). The junction had 9 bases not matched to a gene; V was cut back by 5 bases and J by 0 bases. This CDR3 is built from 16 residues. DNA for the CDR3: TGTGCCAGCAGCCCCACACAGGGGGAGAACTCCTACGAGCAGTACTTC. Translating it yields CASSPTQGENSYEQYF.

The rearrangement links TRBV7-9 to TRBJ2-5; the D is unclear. Germline V lookup: CDR1 SEHNR, CDR2 FQNEAQ (reference sequence). Trimming stripped 4 bases from V and 3 bases from J, with 9 bases between. The CDR3 has 13 amino acids. CDR3 in DNA: TGTGCCAGCAGCTCCCCCCCGAAAGAGACCCAGTACTTC. Its protein is CASSSPPKETQYF.

The rearrangement uses TRBV6-5 and TRBJ2-1, with 9 bases identical to TRBD2. The V segment lost 4 bases and the J segment 8 bases; nucleotides outside the gene matches: 12. Germline V gives CDR1 MNHEY, CDR2 SVGAGI. The CDR3 length is 16 residues. In nucleotides, the CDR3 is TGTGCCAGCAGTTGGGGGCGGGGACTAGCTTTTTATGAGCAGTTCTTC. Translating gives CASSWGRGLAFYEQFF.

The chain recombines TRBV4-1 with TRBJ1-5, with D unresolved. Germline CDR1 reads MGHRA; CDR2 reads YSYEKL. The CDR3 has 15 residues. V lost 1 base and J lost 0, with 7 bases in between. The CDR3 sequence is CASSQGPYSNQPQHF. Here the CDR3 DNA reads TGCGCCAGCAGCCAAGGGCCTTATAGCAATCAGCCCCAGCATTTT.

The rearrangement uses TRBV29-1 and TRBJ2-3; D call uncertain. V lost 2 bases and J lost 2, with 8 bases in between. This CDR3 contains 13 residues. Germline V gene sequence: CDR1 SQVTM, CDR2 ANQGSEA. CDR3 sequence reads: CSVELADTDTQYF. In DNA form, the CDR3 reads TGCAGCGTTGAATTGGCAGACACAGATACGCAGTATTTT.

The chain recombines TRBV7-9 with TRBJ2-5; weak D call: TRBD2 (5 bases). This CDR3 has 16 residues. V shed 0 bases and J shed 3 bases, with 14 bases lying between them. Germline values: CDR1 SEHNR, CDR2 FQNEAQ (reference sequence). The CDR3 loop is CASSLARGPEEETQYF. DNA for the CDR3: TGTGCCAGCAGCTTAGCACGGGGTCCCGAGGAAGAGACCCAGTACTTC.

This chain uses TRBV9 with TRBJ2-3, with D possibly TRBD2 on 6 matching bases. The CDR3 runs to 16 residues. V was shortened by 3 bases and J by 2 bases, with 16 bases between the two germline ends. Per the germline V gene, CDR1 is SGDLS and CDR2 is YYNGEE. The chain's CDR3 is CASSALAGGNTDTQYF. The CDR3 nucleotides read TGTGCCAGCAGCGCCCTGGCGGGCGGGAACACAGATACGCAGTATTTT.

The CDR3 sequence: CASSFRAPETQYF. DNA of the CDR3: TGTGCCAGCAGTTTCAGGGCCCCTGAGACCCAGTACTTC. This chain joins TRBV28 and TRBJ2-5, with D perhaps matching TRBD1 (5 bases). Germline lookup yields CDR1 MDHEN and CDR2 SYDVKM. The CDR3 contains 13 residues. Trimming pared 3 bases from V and 5 bases from J, leaving 10 bases between. The full variable domain, its missing parts supplied by reference TRBV28 and TRBJ2-5, is DVKVTQSSRYLVKRTGEKVFLECVQDMDHENMFWYRQDPGLGLRLIYFSYDVKMKEKGDIPEGYSVSREKKERFSLILESASTNQTSMYLCASSFRAPETQYFGPGTRLLVL.

The J gene is TRBJ2-3, the V gene TRBV5-1, with D perhaps TRBD1 or TRBD2 (6 bases each). CDR3 length equals 14 residues. Looked up from germline, CDR1 is SGHRS and CDR2 is YFSETQ. V lost 6 bases to trimming and J lost 4 bases, with 15 bases between them. CDR3 in amino acids: CASTGAGRPDTQYF. For the CDR3, the DNA is TGCGCCAGCACGGGGGCAGGGCGCCCAGATACGCAGTATTTT.

The chain is built from TRBV13 and TRBJ2-1; D uncertain. The CDR3 has 11 residues. Germline V gene lookup returns CDR1 PRHDT and CDR2 FYEKMQ (reference sequence). Trimming pared 4 bases from V and 7 bases from J, leaving 5 bases between. CDR3 sequence: CASSYGNEQFF. The CDR3, as DNA: TGTGCCAGCAGCTATGGGAATGAGCAGTTCTTC.

The CDR3, as DNA: TGTGCCAGCAGTTATTTCGGGATACAAGAGACCCAGTACTTC. Protein: CASSYFGIQETQYF. This chain links TRBV6-6 with TRBJ2-5, with a tentative D call TRBD2 (5 bases). V lost 3 bases to trimming and J lost 2 bases, with 10 bases between them. Germline lookup yields CDR1 MNHNY and CDR2 SVGAGI (reference sequence). The CDR3 totals 14 residues.

The chain carries TRBV6-1 and TRBJ1-2, with D perhaps TRBD1 (5 bases). Germline values: CDR1 MNHNS, CDR2 SASEGT. This CDR3 region has 14 residues. The V end lost 2 bases, the J end lost 4 bases, and 11 bases lay between the germline ends. The CDR3 DNA reads TGTGCCAGCAGTGAATCGCCAGGGCCCTATGGCTACACCTTC. Encoded protein: CASSESPGPYGYTF.

The chain joins TRBV5-4 to TRBJ1-1; 9 positions match TRBD1. The ends lost 0 bases at V and 5 bases at J; junction bases unmatched: 8. The CDR3 has 16 residues. The germline V gene encodes CDR1 SGHNT and CDR2 YYREEE (reference sequence). The CDR3 here is CASSLGDRDVGTEAFF. The DNA of the CDR3 is TGTGCCAGCAGCTTGGGGGACAGGGACGTTGGGACTGAAGCTTTCTTT.

A remark on this clone: Other DNA sequences in this sample translate to the same CDR3. This chain uses TRBV7-9 with TRBJ1-5; no definite D call. Germline values: CDR1 SEHNR, CDR2 FQNEAQ (reference sequence). Trimming removed 2 bases from V and 4 bases from J, with 3 bases in between. The CDR3 contains 12 residues. DNA of the CDR3: TGTGCCAGCAGCTTATCAAATCAGCCCCAGCATTTT. Its protein product is CASSLSNQPQHF.

The rearrangement joins TRBV9 to TRBJ1-2; D is ambiguous. The CDR3 is 14 residues long. Trimming removed 3 bases from V and 0 bases from J, with 9 bases in between. In germline, CDR1 is SGDLS, CDR2 YYNGEE. CDR3 DNA: TGTGCCAGCAGCGAGAGTACCTCTAACTATGGCTACACCTTC. It specifies CASSESTSNYGYTF. Drawing the rest from reference TRBV9 and TRBJ1-2, the complete variable domain is DSGVTQTPKHLITATGQRVTLRCSPRSGDLSVYWYQQSLDQGLQFLIQYYNGEERAKGNILERFSAQQFPDLHSELNLSSLELGDSALYFCASSESTSNYGYTFGSGTRLTVV.

This clone was recorded only once. This rearrangement joins TRBV7-3 to TRBJ1-5; the D gene is possibly TRBD1 (5 bases). Looked up from germline, CDR1 is SGHTA and CDR2 is FQGTGA. Trimming stripped 1 base from V and 9 bases from J, with 10 bases between. The length of the CDR3 is 13 residues. CDR3 bases: TGTGCCAGCAGCTTAATGGACGGGGGGCCCCAGCATTTT. Protein: CASSLMDGGPQHF.

The chain employs TRBV18 and TRBJ1-1; 9 bases are a match to TRBD1. This CDR3 region has 13 residues. Trimming cost V 3 bases and J 8 bases; bases outside gene matches: 4. Germline V CDR1 and CDR2: KGHSH, LQKENI. CDR3 bases: TGTGCCAGCTCACCCGGGACAGGGCCCGAAGCTTTCTTT. Protein: CASSPGTGPEAFF. Variable domain in full (rest from reference TRBV18 and TRBJ1-1): NAGVMQNPRHLVRRRGQEARLRCSPMKGHSHVYWYRQLPEEGLKFMVYLQKENIIDESGMPKERFSAEFPKEGPSILRIQQVVRGDSAAYFCASSPGTGPEAFFGQGTRLTVV.

The V call is TRBV7-3, the J call TRBJ2-5; 9 bases map to TRBD2. Germline V gene lookup returns CDR1 SGHTA and CDR2 FQGTGA. The CDR3 totals 15 residues. With V trimmed by 3 bases and J by 3 bases, 5 bases remained unmatched. The CDR3 loop reads CASSFTAGGKETQYF. Here the CDR3 DNA reads TGTGCCAGCAGCTTCACAGCGGGGGGTAAAGAGACCCAGTACTTC. The full variable domain, with the rest looked up from reference TRBV7-3 and TRBJ2-5, is GAGVSQTPSNKVTEKGKYVELRCDPISGHTALYWYRQSLGQGPEFLIYFQGTGAADDSGLPNDRFFAVRPEGSVSTLKIQRTERGDSAVYLCASSFTAGGKETQYFGPGTRLLVL.

The V and J genes are TRBV5-1 and TRBJ1-3, with no clear D. V was trimmed by 5 bases and J by 0 bases, leaving 12 bases between them. The CDR3 sequence is 15 residues long. Germline assignment: CDR1 SGHRS and CDR2 YFSETQ. In DNA form, the CDR3 reads TGCGCCAGCAGGGAGGGTGGAAGCTCTGGAAACACCATATATTTT. It specifies CASREGGSSGNTIYF. The variable domain in full, completed from reference TRBV5-1 and TRBJ1-3, reads KAGVTQTPRYLIKTRGQQVTLSCSPISGHRSVSWYQQTPGQGLQFLFEYFSETQRNKGNFPGRFSGRQFSNSRSEMNVSTLELGDSALYLCASREGGSSGNTIYFGEGSWLTVV.

The rearrangement links TRBV27 to TRBJ1-4; D may be TRBD1 (6 bases). The CDR3 spans 17 residues. Germline CDR1 reads MNHEY; CDR2 reads SMNVEV (reference sequence). Trimming took off 5 bases at V and 0 bases at J, with 16 bases between the two ends. The CDR3, as DNA: TGTGCCAGCAGTCCATTCCCGGACAGCCCAACTAATGAAAAACTGTTTTTT. This encodes CASSPFPDSPTNEKLFF.

CDR3 sequence reads: CATSREWSSNEKLFF. CDR3 sequence (DNA): TGTGCCACCAGCAGAGAGTGGTCCTCTAATGAAAAACTGTTTTTT. This rearrangement joins TRBV15 to TRBJ1-4, with D hard to call. Germline CDR1 is LNHNV and CDR2 is YYDKDF (reference sequence). Between the trimmed V and J ends, which lost 0 bases and 3 bases, there was a span of 8 bases. This CDR3 has 15 amino acids.

This clone was observed a single time. At one of its ends the junction is not consistent with the germline gene, which may arise from a read error. This chain links TRBV4-2 with TRBJ2-7; either TRBD1 or TRBD2 may fit D (5 bases each). The CDR3 loop spans 17 amino acids. Germline V gives CDR1 LGHNA, CDR2 YNFKEQ. In DNA form, the CDR3 reads TGTGCCAGCAGACAAGCCTTGGGGGACCGACTTGTATACGAGCAGTACTTC. As protein: CASRQALGDRLVYEQYF.